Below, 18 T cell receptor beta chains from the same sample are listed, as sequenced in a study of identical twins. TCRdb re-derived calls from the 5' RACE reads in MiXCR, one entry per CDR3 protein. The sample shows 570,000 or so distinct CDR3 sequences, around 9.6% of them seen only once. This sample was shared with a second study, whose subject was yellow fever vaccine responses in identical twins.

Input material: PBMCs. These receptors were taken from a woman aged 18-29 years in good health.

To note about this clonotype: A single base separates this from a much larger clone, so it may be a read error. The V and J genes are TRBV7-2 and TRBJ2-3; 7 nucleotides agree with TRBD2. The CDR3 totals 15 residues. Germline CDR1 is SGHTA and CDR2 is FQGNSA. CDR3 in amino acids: CACSLGAGITDTQYF. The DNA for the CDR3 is TGTGCCTGCAGCTTAGGAGCGGGGATCACAGATACGCAGTATTTT.

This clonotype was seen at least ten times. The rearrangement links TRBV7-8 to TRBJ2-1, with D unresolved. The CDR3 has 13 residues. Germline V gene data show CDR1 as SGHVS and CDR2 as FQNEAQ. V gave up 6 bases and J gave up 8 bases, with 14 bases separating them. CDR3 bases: TGTGCCAGCAGTTCCCCTGAGGCCTATGAGCAGTTCTTC. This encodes CASSSPEAYEQFF.

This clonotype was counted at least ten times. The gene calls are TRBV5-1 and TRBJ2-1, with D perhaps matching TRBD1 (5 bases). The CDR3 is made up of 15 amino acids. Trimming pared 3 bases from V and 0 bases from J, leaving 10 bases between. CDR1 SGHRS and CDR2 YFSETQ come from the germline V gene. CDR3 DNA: TGCGCCAGCAGCTCAGGGATTAGCTCCTACAATGAGCAGTTCTTC. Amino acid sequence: CASSSGISSYNEQFF.

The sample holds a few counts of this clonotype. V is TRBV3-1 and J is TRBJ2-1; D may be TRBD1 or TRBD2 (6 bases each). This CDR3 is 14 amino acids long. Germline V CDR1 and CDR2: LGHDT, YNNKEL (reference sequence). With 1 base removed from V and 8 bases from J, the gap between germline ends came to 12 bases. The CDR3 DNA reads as TGTGCCAGCAGCCAAGTGGGGGGCCGACATGAGCAGTTCTTC. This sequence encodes CASSQVGGRHEQFF.

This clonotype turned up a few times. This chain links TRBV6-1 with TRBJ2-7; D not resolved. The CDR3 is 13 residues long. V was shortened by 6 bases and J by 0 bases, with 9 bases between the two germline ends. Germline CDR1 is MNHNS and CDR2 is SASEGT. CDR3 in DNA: TGTGCCAGCAGACAGCCTCCCTCCTACGAGCAGTACTTC. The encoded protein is CASRQPPSYEQYF.

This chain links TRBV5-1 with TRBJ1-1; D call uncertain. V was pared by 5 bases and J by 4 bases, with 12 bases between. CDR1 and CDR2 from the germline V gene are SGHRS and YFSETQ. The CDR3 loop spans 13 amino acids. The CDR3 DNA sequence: TGCGCCAGCAGACTAGGAGGAGGCACTGAAGCTTTCTTT. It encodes CASRLGGGTEAFF.

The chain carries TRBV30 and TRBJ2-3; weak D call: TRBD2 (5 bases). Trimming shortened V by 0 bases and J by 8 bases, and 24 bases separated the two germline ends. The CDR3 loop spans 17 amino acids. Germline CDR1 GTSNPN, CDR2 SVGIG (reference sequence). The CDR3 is CAWSVPRSTVGSATQYF. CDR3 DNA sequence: TGTGCCTGGAGTGTACCCAGGTCGACGGTGGGGAGCGCTACGCAGTATTTT.

The CDR3 loop reads CASSQAQDSPTYEQYF. In nucleotides, the CDR3 is TGTGCCAGCAGCCAAGCTCAGGACAGCCCGACCTACGAGCAGTACTTC. The chain carries TRBV4-2 and TRBJ2-7; D possibly corresponds to TRBD1 (6 bases). This CDR3 region has 16 residues. V was clipped by 1 base and J by 2 bases, with 15 bases between them. Germline CDR1 and CDR2: LGHNA and YNFKEQ.

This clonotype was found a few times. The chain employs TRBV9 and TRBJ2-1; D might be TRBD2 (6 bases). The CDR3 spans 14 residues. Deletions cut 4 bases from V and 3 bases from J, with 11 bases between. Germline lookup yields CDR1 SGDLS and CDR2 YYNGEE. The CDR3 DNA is TGTGCCAGCAGCATCCGCGGGGACTACAATGAGCAGTTCTTC. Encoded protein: CASSIRGDYNEQFF.

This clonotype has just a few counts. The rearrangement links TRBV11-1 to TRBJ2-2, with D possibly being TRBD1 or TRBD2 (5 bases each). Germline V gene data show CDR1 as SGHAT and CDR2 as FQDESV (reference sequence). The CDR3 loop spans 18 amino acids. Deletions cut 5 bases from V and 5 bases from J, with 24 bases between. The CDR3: CASSQGSLVGEGTGELFF. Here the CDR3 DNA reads TGTGCCAGCAGCCAAGGATCCCTGGTCGGCGAGGGGACCGGGGAGCTGTTTTTT. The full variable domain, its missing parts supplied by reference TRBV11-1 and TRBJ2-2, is EAEVAQSPRYKITEKSQAVAFWCDPISGHATLYWYRQILGQGPELLVQFQDESVVDDSQLPKDRFSAERLKGVDSTLKIQPAELGDSAMYLCASSQGSLVGEGTGELFFGEGSRLTVL.

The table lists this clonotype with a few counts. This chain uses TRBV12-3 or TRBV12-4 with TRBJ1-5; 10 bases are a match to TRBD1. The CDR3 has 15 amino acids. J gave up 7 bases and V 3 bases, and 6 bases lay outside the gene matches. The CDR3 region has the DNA TGTGCCAGCAGTTTGGGACAGGGGCGGTGGCAGCCCCAGCATTTT. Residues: CASSLGQGRWQPQHF.

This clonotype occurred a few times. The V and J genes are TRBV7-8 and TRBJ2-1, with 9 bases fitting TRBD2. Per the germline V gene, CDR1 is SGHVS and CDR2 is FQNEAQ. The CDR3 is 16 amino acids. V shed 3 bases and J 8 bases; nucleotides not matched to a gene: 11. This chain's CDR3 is CASSLGRLAVGDEQFF. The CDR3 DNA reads TGTGCCAGCAGCTTGGGAAGACTAGCGGTGGGGGATGAGCAGTTCTTC.

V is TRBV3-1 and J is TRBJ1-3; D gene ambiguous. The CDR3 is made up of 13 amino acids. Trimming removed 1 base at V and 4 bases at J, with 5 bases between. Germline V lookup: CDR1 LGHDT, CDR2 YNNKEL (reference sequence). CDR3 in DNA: TGTGCCAGCAGCCAAGGAGCCGGAAACACCATATATTTT. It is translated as CASSQGAGNTIYF.

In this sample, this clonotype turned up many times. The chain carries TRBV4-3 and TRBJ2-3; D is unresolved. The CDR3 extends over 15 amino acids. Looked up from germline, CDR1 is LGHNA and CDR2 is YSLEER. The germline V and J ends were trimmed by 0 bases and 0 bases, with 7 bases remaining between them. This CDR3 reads CASSQDRLSTDTQYF. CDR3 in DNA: TGCGCCAGCAGCCAAGATAGGCTTAGCACAGATACGCAGTATTTT.

In DNA form, the CDR3 reads TGTGCCAGCAGGGCTTCCCGCGCAGATACGCAGTATTTT. Its translation is CASRASRADTQYF. The rearrangement uses TRBV6-1 and TRBJ2-3; unclear D gene. Germline CDR1 reads MNHNS; CDR2 reads SASEGT. Trimming removed 6 bases from V and 4 bases from J, with 11 bases in between. The CDR3 consists of 13 residues.

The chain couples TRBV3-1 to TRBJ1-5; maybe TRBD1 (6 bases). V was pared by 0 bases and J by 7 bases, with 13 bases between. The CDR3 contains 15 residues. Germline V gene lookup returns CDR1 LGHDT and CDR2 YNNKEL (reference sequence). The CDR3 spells CASSQDTGHGQPQHF. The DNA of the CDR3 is TGTGCCAGCAGCCAAGATACAGGGCATGGGCAGCCCCAGCATTTT.

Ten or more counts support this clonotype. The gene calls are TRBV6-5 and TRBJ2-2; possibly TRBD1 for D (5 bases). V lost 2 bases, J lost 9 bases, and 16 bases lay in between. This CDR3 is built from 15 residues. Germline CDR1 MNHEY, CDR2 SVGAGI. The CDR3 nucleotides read TGTGCCAGCAGTTACCCCAAGGGTAGGGGCTGGGAGCTGTTTTTT. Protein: CASSYPKGRGWELFF.

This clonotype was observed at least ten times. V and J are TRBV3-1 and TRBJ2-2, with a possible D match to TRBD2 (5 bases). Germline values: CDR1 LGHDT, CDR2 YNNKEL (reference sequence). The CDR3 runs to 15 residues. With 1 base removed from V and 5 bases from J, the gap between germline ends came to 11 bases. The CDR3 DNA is TGTGCCAGCAGCCAAGGGCCCCGAGGGACCGGGGAGCTGTTTTTT. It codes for CASSQGPRGTGELFF. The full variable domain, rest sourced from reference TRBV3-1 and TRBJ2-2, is DTAVSQTPKYLVTQMGNDKSIKCEQNLGHDTMYWYKQDSKKFLKIMFSYNNKELIINETVPNRFSPKSPDKAHLNLHINSLELGDSAVYFCASSQGPRGTGELFFGEGSRLTVL.